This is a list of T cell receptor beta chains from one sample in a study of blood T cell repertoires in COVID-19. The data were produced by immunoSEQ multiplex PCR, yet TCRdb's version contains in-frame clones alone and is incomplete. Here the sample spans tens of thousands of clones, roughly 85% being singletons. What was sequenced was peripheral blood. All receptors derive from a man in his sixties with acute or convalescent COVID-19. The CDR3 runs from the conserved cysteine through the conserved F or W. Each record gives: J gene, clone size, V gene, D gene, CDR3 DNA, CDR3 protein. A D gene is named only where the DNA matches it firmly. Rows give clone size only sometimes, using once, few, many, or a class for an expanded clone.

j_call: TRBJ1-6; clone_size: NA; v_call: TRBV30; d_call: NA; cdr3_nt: TGTGCCTGGAGCAGTACCTCCTATAATTCACCCCTCCACTTT; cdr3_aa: CAWSSTSYNSPLHF
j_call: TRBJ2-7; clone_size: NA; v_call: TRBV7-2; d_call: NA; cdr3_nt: TGTGCCAGCAGCTTAGCCCTCCCCTACGAGCAGTACTTC; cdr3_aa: CASSLALPYEQYF
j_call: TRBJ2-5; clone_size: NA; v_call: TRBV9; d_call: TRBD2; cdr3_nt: TGTGCCAGCAGCGTTGGGCGGGAGGGCCGACAGACCCAGTACTTC; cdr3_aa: CASSVGREGRQTQYF
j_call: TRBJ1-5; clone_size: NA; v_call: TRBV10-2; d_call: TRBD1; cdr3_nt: TGCGCCAGCAGTGCCACCGACAGGGGCAATCAGCCCCAGCATTTT; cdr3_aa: CASSATDRGNQPQHF
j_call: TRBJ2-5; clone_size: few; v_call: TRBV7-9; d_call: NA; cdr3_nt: TGTGCCAGCAGCTTAGGGGACACCCGCGGAGAGACCCAGTACTTC; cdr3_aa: CASSLGDTRGETQYF
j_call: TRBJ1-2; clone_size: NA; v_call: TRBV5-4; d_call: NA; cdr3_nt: TGTGCCAGCAGCTTGGAGGTTGTGGAGTATGGCTACACCTTC; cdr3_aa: CASSLEVVEYGYTF
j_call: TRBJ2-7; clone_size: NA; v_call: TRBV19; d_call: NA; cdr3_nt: TGTGCCAGTAGTATAGAACCAGGGTACGAGCAGTACTTC; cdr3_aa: CASSIEPGYEQYF
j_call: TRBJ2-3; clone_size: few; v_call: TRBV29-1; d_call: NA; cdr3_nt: TGCAGCGTTGTCGGCGGCGGATTACGGTCAGATACGCAGTATTTT; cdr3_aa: CSVVGGGLRSDTQYF
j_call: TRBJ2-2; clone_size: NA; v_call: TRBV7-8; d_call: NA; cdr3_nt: TGTGCCAGCAGCTTAATACAGGCGGGGGAGCTGTTTTTT; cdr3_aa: CASSLIQAGELFF
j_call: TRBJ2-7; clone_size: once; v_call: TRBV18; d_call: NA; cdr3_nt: TGTGCCAGCACACCGGCGGGCCGTACCTACGAGCAGTACTTC; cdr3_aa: CASTPAGRTYEQYF